This is a list of T cell receptor beta chains from one sample in a study of blood T cell repertoires in COVID-19. The table came from immunoSEQ multiplex PCR; TCRdb's copy has only in-frame clones and leaves some out. Here the sample spans some 150,000 clones, about nine tenths being singletons. The sequencing sample was made of peripheral blood. These receptors originate from a human donor in a cohort sampled during active COVID-19. CDR3s include the opening cysteine and the closing phenylalanine or tryptophan. Each record gives: V gene, clone size, J gene, CDR3 protein. A row's size may be missing; if present it is once, few, many or a size class.

v_gene: TRBV6-2/TRBV6-3
abundance: -
j_gene: TRBJ2-5
CDR3aa: CASSYSRGLAGNQETQYF

v_gene: TRBV28
abundance: -
j_gene: TRBJ2-7
CDR3aa: CASSLGTTGDHEQYF

v_gene: TRBV19
abundance: -
j_gene: TRBJ1-4
CDR3aa: CASSRQGEKLFF

v_gene: TRBV24-1
abundance: few
j_gene: TRBJ1-5
CDR3aa: CATSEPGQGGQPQHF

v_gene: TRBV6-5
abundance: -
j_gene: TRBJ1-2
CDR3aa: CASSRTGLYGYTF

v_gene: TRBV3-1/TRBV3-2
abundance: once
j_gene: TRBJ2-7
CDR3aa: CASSPGALYEQYF

v_gene: TRBV19
abundance: -
j_gene: TRBJ2-7
CDR3aa: CASSVTSGDFPYEQYF

v_gene: TRBV28
abundance: -
j_gene: TRBJ2-7
CDR3aa: CASSLWGTSGRTSYEQYF

v_gene: TRBV5-1
abundance: -
j_gene: TRBJ1-1
CDR3aa: CASSIRQGNTEAFF

v_gene: TRBV10-3
abundance: few
j_gene: TRBJ2-7
CDR3aa: CAISEPQTYEQYF

v_gene: TRBV7-6
abundance: -
j_gene: TRBJ1-4
CDR3aa: CASSQGPGRDNEKLFF

v_gene: TRBV6-5
abundance: -
j_gene: TRBJ2-1
CDR3aa: CASTQTSFEQFF

v_gene: TRBV7-9
abundance: -
j_gene: TRBJ2-5
CDR3aa: CASSFTGTSGEAQYF

v_gene: TRBV9
abundance: -
j_gene: TRBJ1-1
CDR3aa: CASSPRGLNTEAFF

v_gene: TRBV18
abundance: -
j_gene: TRBJ2-1
CDR3aa: CASSPLRGGGANEQFF

v_gene: TRBV5-1
abundance: -
j_gene: TRBJ2-3
CDR3aa: CARKGAGKGDTQYF

v_gene: TRBV11-2
abundance: -
j_gene: TRBJ1-1
CDR3aa: CASSFRTGSTEAFF

v_gene: TRBV13
abundance: -
j_gene: TRBJ2-1
CDR3aa: CASRQTQVGSSYNEQFF

v_gene: TRBV2
abundance: -
j_gene: TRBJ2-7
CDR3aa: CASSPRTSGVGEQYF

v_gene: TRBV7-2
abundance: few
j_gene: TRBJ2-1
CDR3aa: CASSFTGLAGGGSYNEQFF

v_gene: TRBV4-1
abundance: -
j_gene: TRBJ1-5
CDR3aa: CASSQSQGAGNQPQHF

v_gene: TRBV5-1
abundance: -
j_gene: TRBJ1-4
CDR3aa: CASSLRPGQGDEKLFF

v_gene: TRBV18
abundance: -
j_gene: TRBJ2-5
CDR3aa: CATSGEGRGKETQYF

v_gene: TRBV19
abundance: -
j_gene: TRBJ2-3
CDR3aa: CASSNVATDTQYF

v_gene: TRBV19
abundance: -
j_gene: TRBJ2-1
CDR3aa: CASSMGAYNEQFF

v_gene: TRBV19
abundance: -
j_gene: TRBJ2-1
CDR3aa: CASTPGTSSYNEQFF

v_gene: TRBV27
abundance: -
j_gene: TRBJ2-2
CDR3aa: CASSLQGRNGELFF

v_gene: TRBV19
abundance: -
j_gene: TRBJ1-5
CDR3aa: CASSRDYRDTVYSNQPQHF

v_gene: TRBV21-1
abundance: -
j_gene: TRBJ2-1
CDR3aa: CASSDRERRLSRVEQFF

v_gene: TRBV5-1
abundance: -
j_gene: TRBJ2-1
CDR3aa: CASSPGLKSPALYNEQFF

v_gene: TRBV11-3
abundance: -
j_gene: TRBJ2-7
CDR3aa: CASSWGQGNYEQYF

v_gene: TRBV7-8
abundance: -
j_gene: TRBJ1-1
CDR3aa: CASSGWRDSEAFF

v_gene: TRBV5-8
abundance: -
j_gene: TRBJ1-5
CDR3aa: CASSPWDRADNNQPQHF

v_gene: TRBV11-3
abundance: -
j_gene: TRBJ2-1
CDR3aa: CASSFHPSGMGNEQFF

v_gene: TRBV2
abundance: -
j_gene: TRBJ1-2
CDR3aa: CASSATQGPVYGYTF

v_gene: TRBV6-8
abundance: -
j_gene: TRBJ2-7
CDR3aa: CASSYGGGFYEQYF

v_gene: TRBV9
abundance: -
j_gene: TRBJ2-3
CDR3aa: CASSVGSGLVTDTQYF

v_gene: TRBV7-8
abundance: -
j_gene: TRBJ1-6
CDR3aa: CASSPTGPGGNSPLHF

v_gene: TRBV14
abundance: -
j_gene: TRBJ2-3
CDR3aa: CASSQDGGLGTDTQYF

v_gene: TRBV6-5
abundance: -
j_gene: TRBJ1-1
CDR3aa: CASSSDRAAEAFF

v_gene: TRBV5-4
abundance: -
j_gene: TRBJ2-7
CDR3aa: CASSRDPSTGLVEQYF